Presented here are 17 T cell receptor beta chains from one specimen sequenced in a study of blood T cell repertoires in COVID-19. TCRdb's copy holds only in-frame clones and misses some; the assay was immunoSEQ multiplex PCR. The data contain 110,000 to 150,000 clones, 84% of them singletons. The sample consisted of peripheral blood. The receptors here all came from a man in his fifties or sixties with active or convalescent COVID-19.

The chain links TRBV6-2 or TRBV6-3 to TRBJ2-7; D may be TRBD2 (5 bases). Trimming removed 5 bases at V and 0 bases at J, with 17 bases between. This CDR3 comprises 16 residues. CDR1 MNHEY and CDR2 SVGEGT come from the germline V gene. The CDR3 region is CASSPLGGFTSYEQYV. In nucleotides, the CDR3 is TGTGCCAGCAGTCCCCTAGGCGGGTTTACCTCCTACGAGCAGTACGTC.

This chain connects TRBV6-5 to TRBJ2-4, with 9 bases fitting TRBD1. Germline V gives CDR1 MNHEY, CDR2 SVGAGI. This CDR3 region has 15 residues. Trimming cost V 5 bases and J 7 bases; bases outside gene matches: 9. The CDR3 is CASSKSGTGNNIQYF. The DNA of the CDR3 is TGTGCCAGCAGTAAATCCGGGACAGGGAACAACATTCAGTACTTC.

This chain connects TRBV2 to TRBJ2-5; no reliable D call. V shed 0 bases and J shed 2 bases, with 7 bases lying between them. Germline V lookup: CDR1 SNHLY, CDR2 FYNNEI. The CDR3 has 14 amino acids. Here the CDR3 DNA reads TGTGCCAGCAGTGAAGCACAAGTACAAGAGACCCAGTACTTC. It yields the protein CASSEAQVQETQYF.

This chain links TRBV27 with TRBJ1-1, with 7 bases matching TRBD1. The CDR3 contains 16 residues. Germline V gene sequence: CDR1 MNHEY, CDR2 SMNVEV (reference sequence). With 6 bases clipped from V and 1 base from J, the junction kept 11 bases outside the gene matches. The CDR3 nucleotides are TGTGCCAGCAGCCACGGACAGGCTGATAGGAACACTGAAGCTTTCTTT. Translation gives CASSHGQADRNTEAFF.

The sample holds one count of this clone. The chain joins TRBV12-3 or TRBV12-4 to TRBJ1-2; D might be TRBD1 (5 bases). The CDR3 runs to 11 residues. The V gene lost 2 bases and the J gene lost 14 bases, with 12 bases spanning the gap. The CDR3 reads CASSLRGRETF. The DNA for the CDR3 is TGTGCCAGCAGTTTAAGGGGTAGAGAGACCTTC.

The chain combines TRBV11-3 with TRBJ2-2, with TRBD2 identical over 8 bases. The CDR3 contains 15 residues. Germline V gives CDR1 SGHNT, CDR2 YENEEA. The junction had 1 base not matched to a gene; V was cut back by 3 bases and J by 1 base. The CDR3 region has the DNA TGTGCCAGCAGCTTGGGACTAGTGAACACCGGGGAGCTGTTTTTT. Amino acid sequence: CASSLGLVNTGELFF.

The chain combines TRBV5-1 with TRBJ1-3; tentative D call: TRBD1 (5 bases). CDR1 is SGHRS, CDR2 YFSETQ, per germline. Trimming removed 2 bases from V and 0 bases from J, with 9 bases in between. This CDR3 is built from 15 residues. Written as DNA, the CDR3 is TGCGCCAGCAGCTTCGGACACTTCTCTGGAAACACCATATATTTT. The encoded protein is CASSFGHFSGNTIYF.

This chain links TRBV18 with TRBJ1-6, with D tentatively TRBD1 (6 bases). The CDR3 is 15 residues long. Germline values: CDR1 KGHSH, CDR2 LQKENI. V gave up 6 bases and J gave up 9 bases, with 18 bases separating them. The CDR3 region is CASSPDQGRTSPLHF. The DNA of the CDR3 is TGTGCCAGCTCTCCTGATCAGGGGAGAACTTCACCCCTCCACTTT.

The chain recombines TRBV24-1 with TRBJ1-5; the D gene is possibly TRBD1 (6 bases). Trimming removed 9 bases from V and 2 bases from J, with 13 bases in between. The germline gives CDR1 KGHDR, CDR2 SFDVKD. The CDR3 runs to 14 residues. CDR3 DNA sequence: TGTGCCACCCAGGGGAGAGTGGGCAATCAGCCCCAGCATTTT. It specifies CATQGRVGNQPQHF.

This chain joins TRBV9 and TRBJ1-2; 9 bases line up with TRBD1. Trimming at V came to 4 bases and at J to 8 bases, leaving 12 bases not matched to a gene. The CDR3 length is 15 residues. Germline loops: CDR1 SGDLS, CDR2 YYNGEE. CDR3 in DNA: TGTGCCAGCAGCCCCTTACAGGGGGCGCCCGGCGGCTACACCTTC. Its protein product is CASSPLQGAPGGYTF.

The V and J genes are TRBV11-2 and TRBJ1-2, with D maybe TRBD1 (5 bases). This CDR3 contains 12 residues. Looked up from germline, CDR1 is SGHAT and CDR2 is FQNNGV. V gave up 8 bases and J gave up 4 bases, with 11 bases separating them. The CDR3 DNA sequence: TGTGCCAGCGCCCAGGGTTCCTATGGCTACACCTTC. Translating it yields CASAQGSYGYTF.

The CDR3 spells CASSQVRIYGELFF. In nucleotides, the CDR3 is TGCGCCAGCAGCCAAGTGCGAATCTACGGGGAGCTGTTTTTT. This chain uses TRBV4-3 with TRBJ2-2; D gene unclear. The CDR3 runs 14 residues. The germline V gene has CDR1 LGHNA and CDR2 YSLEER. The germline V and J ends were trimmed by 1 base and 7 bases, with 10 bases remaining between them.

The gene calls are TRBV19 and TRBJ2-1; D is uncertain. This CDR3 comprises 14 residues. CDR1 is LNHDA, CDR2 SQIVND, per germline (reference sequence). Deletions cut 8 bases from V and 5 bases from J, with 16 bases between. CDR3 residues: CASGRFTQNNEQFF. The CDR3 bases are TGTGCCAGTGGGCGATTTACCCAGAACAATGAGCAGTTCTTC.

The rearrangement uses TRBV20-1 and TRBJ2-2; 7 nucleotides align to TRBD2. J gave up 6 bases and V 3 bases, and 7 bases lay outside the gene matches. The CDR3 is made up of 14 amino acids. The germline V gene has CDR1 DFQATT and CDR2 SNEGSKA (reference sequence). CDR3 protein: CSASPILAPGELFF. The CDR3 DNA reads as TGCAGTGCTAGTCCTATACTAGCGCCCGGGGAGCTGTTTTTT.

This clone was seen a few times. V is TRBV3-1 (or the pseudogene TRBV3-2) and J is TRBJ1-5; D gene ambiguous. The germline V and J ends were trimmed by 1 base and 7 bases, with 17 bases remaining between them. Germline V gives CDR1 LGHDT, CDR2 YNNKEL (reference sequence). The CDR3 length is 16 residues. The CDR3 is CASSQGTGRGRQPQHF. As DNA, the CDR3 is TGTGCCAGCAGCCAAGGTACCGGGAGAGGACGGCAGCCCCAGCATTTT.

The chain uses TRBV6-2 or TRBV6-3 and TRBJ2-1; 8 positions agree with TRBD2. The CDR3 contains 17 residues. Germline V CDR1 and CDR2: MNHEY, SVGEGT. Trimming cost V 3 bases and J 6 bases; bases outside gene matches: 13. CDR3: CASSYAGGGLAPNEQFF. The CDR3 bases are TGTGCCAGCAGTTATGCCGGTGGTGGACTAGCCCCCAATGAGCAGTTCTTC.

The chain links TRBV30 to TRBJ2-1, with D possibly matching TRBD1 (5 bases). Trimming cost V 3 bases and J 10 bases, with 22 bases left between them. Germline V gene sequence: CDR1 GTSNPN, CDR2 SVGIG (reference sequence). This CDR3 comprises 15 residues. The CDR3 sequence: CAWRRSGPAYREQFF. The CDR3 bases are TGTGCCTGGAGAAGGTCCGGGCCCGCCTACAGGGAGCAGTTCTTC.